This T cell receptor beta chain was obtained from a study of neoadjuvant anti-PD-1 for oral cavity cancer (dated by TCRdb to the early 2020s). Background on the whole study: Patients mostly received three to four biweekly doses of nivolumab at 3 mg/kg before curative-intent surgical resection. For patients who did not progress, a fourth nivolumab dose was given around day 43, followed by definitive surgical resection on days 50-56. Under RECIST 1.1, a patient counted as a responder if showing complete response, partial response or stable disease, and as a non-responder if showing progression. The parent correlative cohort included approximately twelve patients, with an approximately 30% response rate. What the study reported, not specific to this receptor: Greater tumor shrinkage was correlated with larger post-treatment sizes of preexisting intratumoral clones, suggesting that expansion of preexisting clones contributed to response. Higher pretreatment blood Treg/Th17 ratios correlated with both higher pretreatment blood TCRbeta clonality and lower post-treatment tumor TCRbeta clonality. TCR analyses included only a few patients per response group, and the authors called for larger cohorts for validation.

For survey sequencing of tumor libraries, mostly approximately 5.2 ug of input genomic DNA was used, and two replicates were run per sample. TCRbeta libraries were prepared with the immunoSEQ hsTCRbeta kit according to the manufacturer's instructions. The finished libraries were brought together in one pool at approximately 3.2 nM, which was then read using an Illumina NovaSeq 6000 S4 flow cell. Concerning the study's data processing: The immunoSEQ Analyzer was used for raw data preprocessing and quality control. The analysis was limited to productive rearrangements, and each clonotype was defined by a unique CDR3 amino acid sequence. Repertoire clonality was estimated as the Gini-Simpson index, which was calculated using the R package tcR. Student's t test was used to compare Gini indices, while Pearson correlation assessed associations with tumor size change. Not all clones reach the TCRdb copy of this immuneACCESS table, which keeps in-frame sequences only. Checked studies attribute under half of the gap to unresolved V genes and leave the rest unexplained. V, J and clone size are taken as reported in that table, and D and trimming were inferred from the DNA itself. The table for this sample lists about 9,200 clones; under 75% of them were counted only once. Less than 9.5% of the sample rests with the top ten.

Concerning this clone itself: Its binding antigen is unknown. Base quality data are lacking; no much larger clone is found one base away.

The time point label corresponds to: after neoadjuvant nivolumab, at surgical resection. None of the patients had received prior systemic or radiation treatment, and all were newly diagnosed with stage II-IVA oral cavity squamous cell carcinoma. The cohort was made up of patients with locally advanced, HPV-negative oral cavity squamous cell carcinoma. The samples were obtained from a longitudinal correlative study of a single-arm phase II trial testing neoadjuvant nivolumab in oral cavity squamous cell carcinoma. Subject-matched pre- and post-treatment PBMCs and tumors from three responders and three non-responders were subjected to genomic DNA-based TCRbeta sequencing. For tumor tissue, genomic DNA extraction relied on the Maxwell RSC DNA from Tissue kit. Taken from cysteine to phenylalanine, the CDR3 has 18 residues. Only the CDR3 part of the read is kept: 54 bases, read in frame from the first base. Deletion took 3 bases off V and 5 bases off J, with a span of 23 bases between the germline ends. Per the germline V gene, LGHNT is the CDR1 and FRNRAP is the CDR2.

The source material was tumor tissue, sampled after nivolumab (anti-PD-1) treatment. The rearrangement joined TRBV12-5 to TRBJ1-3; a tentative D call is TRBD1 (6 bases match). The receptor comes from a person aged 35-79 years with oral cavity squamous cell carcinoma. Here the CDR3 is given as CASGFILRGGKVRNTIYF. The nucleotide sequence is TGTGCTAGTGGTTTTATACTCAGGGGAGGCAAAGTGAGAAACACCATATATTTT.